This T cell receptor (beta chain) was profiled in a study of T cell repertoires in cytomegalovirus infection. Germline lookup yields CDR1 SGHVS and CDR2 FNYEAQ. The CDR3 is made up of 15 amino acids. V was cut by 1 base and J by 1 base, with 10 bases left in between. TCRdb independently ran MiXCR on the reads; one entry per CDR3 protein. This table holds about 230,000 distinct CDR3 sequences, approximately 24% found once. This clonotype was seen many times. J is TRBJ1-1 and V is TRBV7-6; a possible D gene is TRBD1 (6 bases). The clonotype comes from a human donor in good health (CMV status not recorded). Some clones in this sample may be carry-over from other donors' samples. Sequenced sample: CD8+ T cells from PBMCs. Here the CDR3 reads CASSLDRVGNTEAFF. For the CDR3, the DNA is TGTGCCAGCAGCTTAGACAGGGTTGGGAACACTGAAGCTTTCTTT.